This paragraph reports one T cell receptor beta chain. These data originate in a study of blood T cell repertoires in COVID-19. About the research overall: Acute and convalescent COVID-19 samples came from the United States, Italy and Spain.

Seattle participants joined during active infection and were tracked over time. This CDR3 is built from 15 residues. Germline trimming cut 4 bases from V and 4 bases from J; bases unmatched to any gene: 3. Germline V gene data show CDR1 as SGHDT and CDR2 as YYEEEE. As processed by the authors: From reference gene primer amplification, estimates of nucleated cell counts were derived. This table comes from immunoSEQ multiplex PCR, and its TCRdb copy is limited to in-frame clones, with some not included. V, J and clone size derive from that table, while D and trimming were established from the DNA sequence. Counted here are about 410,000 clones, around 91% occurring once; the ten biggest clones make up around 1.5%.

This sequence joins TRBV5-6 and TRBJ2-7, with 15 nucleotides matching TRBD2. The source material was peripheral blood. The TCR originated in a woman in her thirties or forties with COVID-19, enrolled during active disease. This CDR3 is CASSPGTSGGYEQYF. In nucleotides, the CDR3 is TGTGCCAGCAGCCCTGGGACTAGCGGGGGGTACGAGCAGTACTTC.